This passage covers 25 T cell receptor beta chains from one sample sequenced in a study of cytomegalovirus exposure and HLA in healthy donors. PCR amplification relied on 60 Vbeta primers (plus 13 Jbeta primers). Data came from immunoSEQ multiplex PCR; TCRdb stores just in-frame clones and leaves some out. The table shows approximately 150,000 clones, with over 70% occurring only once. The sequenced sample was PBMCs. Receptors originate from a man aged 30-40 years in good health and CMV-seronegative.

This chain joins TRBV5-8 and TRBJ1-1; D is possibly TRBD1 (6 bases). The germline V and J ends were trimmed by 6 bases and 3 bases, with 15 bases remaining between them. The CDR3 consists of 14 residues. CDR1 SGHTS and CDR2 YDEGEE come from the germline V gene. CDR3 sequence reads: CASTGGRKDTEAFF. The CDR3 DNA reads TGTGCCAGCACGGGGGGGCGGAAGGACACTGAAGCTTTCTTT.

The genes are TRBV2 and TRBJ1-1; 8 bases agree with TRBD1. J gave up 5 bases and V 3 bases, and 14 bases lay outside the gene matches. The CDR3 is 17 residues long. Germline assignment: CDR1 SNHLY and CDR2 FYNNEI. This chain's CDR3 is CASSDLRGLSGATEAFF. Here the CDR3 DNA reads TGTGCCAGCAGTGACCTCAGGGGGCTCAGTGGTGCGACTGAAGCTTTCTTT.

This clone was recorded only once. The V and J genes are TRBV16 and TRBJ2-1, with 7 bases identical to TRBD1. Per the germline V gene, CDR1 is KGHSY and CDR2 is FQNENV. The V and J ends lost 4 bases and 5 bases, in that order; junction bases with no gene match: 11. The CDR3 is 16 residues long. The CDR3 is CASSLWKQGLHNEQFF. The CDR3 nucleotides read TGTGCCAGCAGCCTTTGGAAACAGGGGTTACACAATGAGCAGTTCTTC.

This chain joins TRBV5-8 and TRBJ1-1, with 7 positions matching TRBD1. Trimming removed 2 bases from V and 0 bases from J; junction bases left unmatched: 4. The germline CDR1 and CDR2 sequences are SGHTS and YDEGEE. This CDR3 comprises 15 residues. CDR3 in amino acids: CASSFRDRLNTEAFF. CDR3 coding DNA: TGTGCCAGCAGCTTCCGGGACAGATTGAACACTGAAGCTTTCTTT.

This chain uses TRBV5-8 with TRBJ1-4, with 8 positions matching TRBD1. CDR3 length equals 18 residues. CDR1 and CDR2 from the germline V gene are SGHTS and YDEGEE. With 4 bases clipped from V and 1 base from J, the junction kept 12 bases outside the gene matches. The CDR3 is CASSAGQGFSVTNEKLFF. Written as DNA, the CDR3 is TGTGCCAGCAGCGCTGGACAGGGCTTCTCGGTAACTAATGAAAAACTGTTTTTT.

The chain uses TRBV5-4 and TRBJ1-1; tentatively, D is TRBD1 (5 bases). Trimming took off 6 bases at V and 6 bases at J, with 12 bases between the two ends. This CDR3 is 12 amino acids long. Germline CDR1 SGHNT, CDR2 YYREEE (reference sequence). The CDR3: CASTLGDSEAFF. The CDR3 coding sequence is TGTGCCAGCACTCTCGGGGACTCTGAAGCTTTCTTT.

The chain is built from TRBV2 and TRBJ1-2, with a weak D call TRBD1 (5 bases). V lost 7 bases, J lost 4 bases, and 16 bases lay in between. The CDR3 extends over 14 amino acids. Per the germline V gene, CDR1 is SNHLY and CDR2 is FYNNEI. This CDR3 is CASNAEGRGYGYTF. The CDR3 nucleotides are TGTGCCAGCAACGCTGAGGGGAGGGGCTATGGCTACACCTTC.

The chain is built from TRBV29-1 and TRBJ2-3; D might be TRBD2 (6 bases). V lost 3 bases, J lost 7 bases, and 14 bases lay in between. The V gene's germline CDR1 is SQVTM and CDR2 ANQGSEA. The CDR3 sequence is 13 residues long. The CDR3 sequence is CSVDPVGGNTQYF. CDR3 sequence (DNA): TGCAGCGTTGACCCTGTGGGGGGTAATACGCAGTATTTT.

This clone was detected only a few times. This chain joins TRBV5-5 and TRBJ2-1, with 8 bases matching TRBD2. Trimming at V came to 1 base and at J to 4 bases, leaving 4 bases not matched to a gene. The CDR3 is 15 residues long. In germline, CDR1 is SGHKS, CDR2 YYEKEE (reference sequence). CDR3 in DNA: TGTGCCAGCAGCTTGTCACTAGCGGAATACAATGAGCAGTTCTTC. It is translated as CASSLSLAEYNEQFF.

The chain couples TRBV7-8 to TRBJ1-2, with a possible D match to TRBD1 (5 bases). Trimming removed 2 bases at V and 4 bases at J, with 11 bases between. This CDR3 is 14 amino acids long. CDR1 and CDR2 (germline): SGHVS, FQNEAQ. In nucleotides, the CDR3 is TGTGCCAGCAGCTTAAGGGAGGGGTTCTATGGCTACACCTTC. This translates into CASSLREGFYGYTF.

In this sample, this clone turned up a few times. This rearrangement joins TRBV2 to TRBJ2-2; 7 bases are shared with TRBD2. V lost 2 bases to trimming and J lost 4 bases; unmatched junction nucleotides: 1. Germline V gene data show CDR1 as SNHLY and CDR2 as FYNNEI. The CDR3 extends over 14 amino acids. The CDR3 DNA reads TGTGCCAGCAGTGAACGGGAGGCCACCGGGGAGCTGTTTTTT. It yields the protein CASSEREATGELFF.

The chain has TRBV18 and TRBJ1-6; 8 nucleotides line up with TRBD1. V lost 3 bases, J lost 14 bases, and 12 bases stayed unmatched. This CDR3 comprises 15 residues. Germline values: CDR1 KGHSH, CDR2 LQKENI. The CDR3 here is CASSPDRDRLRALHF. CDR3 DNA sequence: TGTGCCAGCTCACCGGACCGGGACAGGCTTCGGGCCCTCCACTTT.

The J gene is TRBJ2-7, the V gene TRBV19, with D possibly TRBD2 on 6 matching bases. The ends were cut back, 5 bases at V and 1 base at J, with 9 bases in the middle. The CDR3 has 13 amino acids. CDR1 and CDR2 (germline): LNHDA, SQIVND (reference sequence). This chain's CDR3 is CASSRELSYEQYF. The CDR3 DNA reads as TGTGCCAGTAGTCGGGAGTTGTCCTACGAGCAGTACTTC.

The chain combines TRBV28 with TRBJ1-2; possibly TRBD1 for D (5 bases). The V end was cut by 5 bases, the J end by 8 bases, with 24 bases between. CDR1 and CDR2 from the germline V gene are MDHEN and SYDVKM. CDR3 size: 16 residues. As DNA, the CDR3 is TGTGCCAGCAGTGACCTCGCGGTGGGGGGAGATAGGGGCTACACCTTC. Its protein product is CASSDLAVGGDRGYTF.

For the CDR3, the DNA is TGTGCCAGCACCCAAAGTAGTGGAGCGGGGAACACTGAAGCTTTCTTT. This encodes CASTQSSGAGNTEAFF. This sequence joins TRBV28 and TRBJ1-1; the D is unclear. V gave up 7 bases and J gave up 1 base, with 19 bases separating them. The CDR3 consists of 16 residues. Germline loops: CDR1 MDHEN, CDR2 SYDVKM.

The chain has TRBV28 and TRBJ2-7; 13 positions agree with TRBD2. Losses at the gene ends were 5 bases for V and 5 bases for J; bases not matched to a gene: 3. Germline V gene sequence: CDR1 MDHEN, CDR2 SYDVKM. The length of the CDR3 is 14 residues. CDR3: CASSPGLAGDEQYF. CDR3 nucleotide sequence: TGTGCCAGCAGTCCAGGACTAGCGGGAGACGAGCAGTACTTC.

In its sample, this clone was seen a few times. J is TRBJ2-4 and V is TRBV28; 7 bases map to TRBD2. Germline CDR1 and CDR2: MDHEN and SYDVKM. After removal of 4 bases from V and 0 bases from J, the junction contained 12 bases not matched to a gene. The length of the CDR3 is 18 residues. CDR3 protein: CASSYASGTPLAKNIQYF. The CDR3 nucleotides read TGTGCCAGCAGTTACGCTAGCGGAACTCCCCTAGCCAAAAACATTCAGTACTTC.

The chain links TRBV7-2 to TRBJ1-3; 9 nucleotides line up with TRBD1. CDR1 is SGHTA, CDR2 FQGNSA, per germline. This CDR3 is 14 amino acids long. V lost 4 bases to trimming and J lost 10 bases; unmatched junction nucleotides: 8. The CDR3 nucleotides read TGTGCCAGCAGCTACCAGGACAGGGGAAGTACCATATATTTT. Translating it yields CASSYQDRGSTIYF.

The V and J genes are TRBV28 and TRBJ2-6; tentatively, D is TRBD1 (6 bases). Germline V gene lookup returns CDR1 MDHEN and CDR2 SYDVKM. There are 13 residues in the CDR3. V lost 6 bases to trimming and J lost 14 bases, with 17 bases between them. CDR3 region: CASSLEHQGFLTF. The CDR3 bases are TGTGCCAGCAGCTTAGAGCATCAGGGGTTCCTGACTTTC.

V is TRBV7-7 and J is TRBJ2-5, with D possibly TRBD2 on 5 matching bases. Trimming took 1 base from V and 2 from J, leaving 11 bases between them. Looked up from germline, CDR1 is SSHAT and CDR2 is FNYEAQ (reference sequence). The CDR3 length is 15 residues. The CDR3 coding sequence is TGTGCCAGCAGCTTAGTTTCGGGGTCGCAAGAGACCCAGTACTTC. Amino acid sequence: CASSLVSGSQETQYF.

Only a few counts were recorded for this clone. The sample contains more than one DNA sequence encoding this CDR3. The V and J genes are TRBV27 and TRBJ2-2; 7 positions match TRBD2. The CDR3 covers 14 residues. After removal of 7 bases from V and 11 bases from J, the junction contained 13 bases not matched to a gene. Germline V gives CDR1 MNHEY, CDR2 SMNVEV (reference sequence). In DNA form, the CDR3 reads TGTGCCAGCACTACATGGGGGGGGAGGGGAGAGCTGTTTTTT. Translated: CASTTWGGRGELFF.

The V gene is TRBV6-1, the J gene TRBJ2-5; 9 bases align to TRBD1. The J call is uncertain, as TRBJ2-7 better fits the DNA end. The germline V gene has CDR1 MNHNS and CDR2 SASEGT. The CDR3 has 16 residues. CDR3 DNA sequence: TGTGCCAGCAGTGAGGAGGGGACAGGGCTCTCCTACGAGCAGTACTTC. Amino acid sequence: CASSEEGTGLSYEQYF.

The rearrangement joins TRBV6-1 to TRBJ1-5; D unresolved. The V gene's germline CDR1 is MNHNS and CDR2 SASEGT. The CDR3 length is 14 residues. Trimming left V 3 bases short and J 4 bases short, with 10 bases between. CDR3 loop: CASSDIGGNQPQHF. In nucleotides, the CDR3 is TGTGCCAGCAGTGACATAGGCGGGAATCAGCCCCAGCATTTT.

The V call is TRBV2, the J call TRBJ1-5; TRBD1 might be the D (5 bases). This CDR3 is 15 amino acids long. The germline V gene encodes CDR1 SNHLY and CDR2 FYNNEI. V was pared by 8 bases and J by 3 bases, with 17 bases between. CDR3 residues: CASETGLFDNQPQHF. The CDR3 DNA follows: TGTGCCAGCGAAACGGGACTCTTTGACAATCAGCCCCAGCATTTT.

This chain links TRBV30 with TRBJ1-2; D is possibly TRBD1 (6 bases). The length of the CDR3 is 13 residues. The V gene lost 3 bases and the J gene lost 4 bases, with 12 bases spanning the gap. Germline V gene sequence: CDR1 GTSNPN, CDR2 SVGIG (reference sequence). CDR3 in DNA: TGTGCCTGGAGGACCTTGGGGGCCTATGGCTACACCTTC. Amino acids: CAWRTLGAYGYTF.